One and the same sample provided the 23 T cell receptor beta chains below, sequenced in a study of identical twins. TCRdb itself ran the 5' RACE reads through MiXCR, one entry per CDR3 protein. The data contain hundreds of thousands of distinct CDR3 sequences, 5.5% to 6.5% of them singletons. Material for sequencing was naive T cells sorted from blood. The source of these receptors is a man between 18 and 29 years old in good health.

This clonotype occurred many times. The rearrangement links TRBV24-1 to TRBJ2-2; a weak D match, TRBD2 (6 bases). V was pared by 3 bases and J by 6 bases, with 19 bases between. CDR1 KGHDR and CDR2 SFDVKD come from the germline V gene. This CDR3 contains 17 residues. CDR3 DNA: TGTGCCACCAGTGATCCTCCTGAGGGGAGGATTCCCGGGGAGCTGTTTTTT. This codes for CATSDPPEGRIPGELFF.

This clonotype was found a few times. The chain uses TRBV10-3 and TRBJ2-7; D possibly corresponds to TRBD1 (6 bases). V was shortened by 5 bases and J by 2 bases, with 10 bases between the two germline ends. CDR1 and CDR2 (germline): ENHRY, SYGVKD. This CDR3 contains 13 residues. CDR3 sequence: CAISRDIAYEQYV. The CDR3 nucleotides read TGTGCCATCAGTCGGGACATAGCCTACGAGCAGTACGTC.

This clonotype was observed at least ten times. The chain has TRBV7-8 and TRBJ1-5; D unclear. V was trimmed by 5 bases and J by 3 bases, leaving 17 bases between them. CDR1 is SGHVS and CDR2 is FQNEAQ in the germline V gene. The CDR3 sequence is 16 residues long. The CDR3 sequence: CASSPSRTANNQPQHF. The CDR3 bases are TGTGCCAGCAGCCCCAGCAGGACTGCAAACAATCAGCCCCAGCATTTT. The variable domain in full, with the rest retrieved from reference TRBV7-8 and TRBJ1-5, is GAGVSQSPRYKVAKRGQDVALRCDPISGHVSLFWYQQALGQGPEFLTYFQNEAQLDKSGLPSDRFFAERPEGSVSTLKIQRTQQEDSAVYLCASSPSRTANNQPQHFGDGTRLSIL.

This clonotype was seen many times. V usage is TRBV20-1 and J usage is TRBJ1-3; D remains unclear. Germline V gene lookup returns CDR1 DFQATT and CDR2 SNEGSKA (reference sequence). The CDR3 is made up of 11 amino acids. Trimming cost V 6 bases and J 2 bases, with 5 bases left between them. Here the CDR3 DNA reads TGCAGTGCGTGGGCTGGAAACACCATATATTTT. Residues: CSAWAGNTIYF.

This clonotype has more than one count but fewer than ten. The chain uses TRBV6-1 and TRBJ1-5, with a possible D match to TRBD1 (6 bases). Trimming removed 5 bases from V and 3 bases from J, with 11 bases in between. Germline V CDR1 and CDR2: MNHNS, SASEGT. The CDR3 length is 14 residues. This chain's CDR3 is CASSRRDNNQPQHF. The DNA of the CDR3 is TGTGCCAGCAGTCGCCGGGACAACAATCAGCCCCAGCATTTT.

This rearrangement joins TRBV7-8 to TRBJ2-7, with 11 bases that match TRBD2. There are 19 residues in the CDR3. Germline V gives CDR1 SGHVS, CDR2 FQNEAQ. Unmatched junction bases numbered 15, after V lost 1 base and J lost 4 bases. The CDR3 bases are TGTGCCAGCAGCTTAGTGGTAACTAGCGGGAGTCCTTTCGATTACGAGCAGTACGTC. Its protein product is CASSLVVTSGSPFDYEQYV.

This clonotype was picked up many times. The rearrangement links TRBV6-1 to TRBJ2-5; D may be TRBD2 (5 bases). The CDR3 is 14 residues long. The V gene lost 5 bases and the J gene lost 5 bases, with 15 bases spanning the gap. Germline values: CDR1 MNHNS, CDR2 SASEGT. The DNA of the CDR3 is TGTGCCAGCAGTCCGACGATCAGAGGGGAGACCCAGTACTTC. Its protein is CASSPTIRGETQYF.

This clonotype was picked up a small number of times. The J gene is TRBJ2-2, the V gene TRBV5-5; D gene ambiguous. The germline V gene encodes CDR1 SGHKS and CDR2 YYEKEE (reference sequence). V lost 2 bases and J lost 4, with 21 bases in between. The CDR3 extends over 18 amino acids. CDR3: CASSLRNKGPSGTGELFF. As DNA, the CDR3 is TGTGCCAGCAGCTTAAGAAATAAGGGCCCAAGTGGCACCGGGGAGCTGTTTTTT.

The CDR3 DNA reads TGTGCCAGCGGACCGGGACAGGGGGCCTCTAACTATGGCTACACCTTC. This encodes CASGPGQGASNYGYTF. The rearrangement links TRBV7-9 to TRBJ1-2; 12 bases agree with TRBD1. Germline trimming cut 8 bases from V and 0 bases from J; bases unmatched to any gene: 7. The CDR3 covers 16 residues. From germline, CDR1 is SEHNR and CDR2 FQNEAQ (reference sequence). Looking up the rest from reference TRBV7-9 and TRBJ1-2 gives the full variable domain: DTGVSQNPRHKITKRGQNVTFRCDPISEHNRLYWYRQTLGQGPEFLTYFQNEAQLEKSRLLSDRFSAERPKGSFSTLEIQRTEQGDSAMYLCASGPGQGASNYGYTFGSGTRLTVV.

This clonotype has ten or more counts. The chain employs TRBV12-3 or TRBV12-4 and TRBJ2-3; D is unclear. The CDR3 loop spans 15 amino acids. V was trimmed by 3 bases and J by 2 bases, leaving 12 bases between them. In DNA form, the CDR3 reads TGTGCCAGCAGTTTCCTGACCCGGCACACAGATACGCAGTATTTT. Encoded protein: CASSFLTRHTDTQYF.

The table lists this clonotype with a few counts. V usage is TRBV29-1 and J usage is TRBJ2-3; TRBD2 aligns across 12 bases. This CDR3 is built from 14 residues. The ends lost 6 bases at V and 0 bases at J; junction bases unmatched: 1. In germline, CDR1 is SQVTM, CDR2 ANQGSEA. The CDR3, as DNA: TGCAGCGTCGGACTAGCGGGGAGCACAGATACGCAGTATTTT. Encoded protein: CSVGLAGSTDTQYF.

This clonotype was detected a few times. The CDR3 spells CASSLRTDSSTDTQYF. The CDR3 DNA sequence: TGCGCCAGCAGCCTTCGGACAGACTCTAGCACAGATACGCAGTATTTT. This chain uses TRBV5-1 with TRBJ2-3; tentatively, D is TRBD1 (6 bases). With 4 bases removed from V and 0 bases from J, the gap between germline ends came to 15 bases. In germline, CDR1 is SGHRS, CDR2 YFSETQ. This CDR3 region has 16 residues.

This clonotype was observed at least ten times. This chain joins TRBV5-1 and TRBJ2-7; TRBD2 agrees at 10 bases. CDR1 is SGHRS, CDR2 YFSETQ, per germline. This CDR3 region has 16 residues. The ends lost 0 bases at V and 6 bases at J; junction bases unmatched: 9. The CDR3 spells CASSLGGVAGGSEQYF. As DNA, the CDR3 is TGCGCCAGCAGCTTGGGAGGAGTAGCGGGAGGAAGCGAGCAGTACTTC.

This clonotype has more than one count but fewer than ten. The chain employs TRBV18 and TRBJ2-1; 8 bases map to TRBD2. Germline lookup yields CDR1 KGHSH and CDR2 LQKENI. The CDR3 consists of 16 residues. V was clipped by 1 base and J by 6 bases; unmatched bases: 8. CDR3 in amino acids: CASSPQGTRAFNEQFF. CDR3 DNA: TGTGCCAGCTCACCACAGGGGACTAGGGCGTTCAATGAGCAGTTCTTC.

This clonotype was detected only a few times. The chain links TRBV5-6 to TRBJ2-5; 8 nucleotides agree with TRBD2. V lost 4 bases and J lost 2; bases outside the gene matches: 7. The V gene's germline CDR1 is SGHDT and CDR2 YYEEEE. CDR3 length: 15 amino acids. The CDR3 nucleotides are TGTGCCAGCAGCCCGAGACTAGCGTGGCAAGAGACCCAGTACTTC. This encodes CASSPRLAWQETQYF.

V gene TRBV12-3 or TRBV12-4 combines with J gene TRBJ2-3, with a tentative D call TRBD1 (5 bases). Trimming left V 3 bases short and J 7 bases short, with 8 bases between. CDR3 length equals 12 residues. The CDR3 DNA reads TGTGCCAGCAGTTTCCCAGGGAATACGCAGTATTTT. Protein sequence: CASSFPGNTQYF.

The chain is built from TRBV2 and TRBJ2-1, with D hard to call. CDR3 length equals 12 residues. Trimming removed 5 bases at V and 16 bases at J, with 18 bases between. Germline V CDR1 and CDR2: SNHLY, FYNNEI. CDR3 protein: CASSLKEDPRFF. CDR3 in DNA: TGTGCCAGCAGTCTAAAGGAAGACCCCCGCTTCTTC.

This clonotype was found many times. The chain recombines TRBV5-1 with TRBJ2-1; 8 nucleotides match TRBD1. V dropped 4 bases and J dropped 9; count of bases not matched to a gene: 9. From germline, CDR1 is SGHRS and CDR2 YFSETQ. The CDR3 is 14 amino acids. The CDR3 is CASSRTGPPPEQFF. CDR3 nucleotide sequence: TGCGCCAGCAGCAGGACAGGGCCCCCCCCTGAGCAGTTCTTC.

This clonotype was recorded a few times. V gene TRBV13 combines with J gene TRBJ1-4; D possibly corresponds to TRBD1 (5 bases). Germline V lookup: CDR1 PRHDT, CDR2 FYEKMQ (reference sequence). The V gene lost 3 bases and the J gene lost 4 bases, with 9 bases spanning the gap. There are 14 residues in the CDR3. The CDR3 region is CASSFRQNNEKLFF. CDR3 nucleotides: TGTGCCAGCAGCTTCCGACAGAATAATGAAAAACTGTTTTTT.

This clonotype was picked up many times. The rearrangement joins TRBV20-1 to TRBJ1-5, with 7 nucleotides matching TRBD1. Germline values: CDR1 DFQATT, CDR2 SNEGSKA (reference sequence). This CDR3 comprises 13 residues. The trim removed 3 bases at V and 7 bases at J, leaving 6 bases unmatched. The CDR3 loop is CSARRQGEQPQHF. CDR3 bases: TGCAGTGCTAGGCGACAGGGCGAGCAGCCCCAGCATTTT.

The chain joins TRBV27 to TRBJ2-2; D ambiguous. Germline assignment: CDR1 MNHEY and CDR2 SMNVEV (reference sequence). The CDR3 sequence is 16 residues long. V gave up 6 bases and J gave up 3 bases, with 17 bases separating them. DNA for the CDR3: TGTGCCAGCAGCCCCCCTTCAGGTGTGGACACCGGGGAGCTGTTTTTT. Protein product: CASSPPSGVDTGELFF.

The table lists this clonotype with many counts. J is TRBJ2-4 and V is TRBV28, with D tentatively TRBD1 (5 bases). This CDR3 is built from 13 residues. Between the trimmed V and J ends, which lost 3 bases and 8 bases, there was a span of 11 bases. Germline V CDR1 and CDR2: MDHEN, SYDVKM. This CDR3 reads CASSFDSLDIQYF. In DNA form, the CDR3 reads TGTGCCAGCAGTTTCGACAGTTTGGACATTCAGTACTTC.

The chain employs TRBV25-1 and TRBJ2-5; D is uncertain. Germline CDR1 and CDR2: MGHDK and SYGVNS. Trimming shortened V by 2 bases and J by 2 bases, and 9 bases separated the two germline ends. The CDR3 contains 14 residues. Here the CDR3 DNA reads TGTGCCAGCAGTGAACTGGGGAATCAAGAGACCCAGTACTTC. Translating gives CASSELGNQETQYF.